The clone carrying this T cell receptor beta chain occurred many times. Its antigen is as yet unknown. Authors' data handling: Between-group CDR3 differences, defined by clinicopathological status, yielded a distant-metastasis classifier for papillary thyroid cancer. TCRdb called clones again from the PCR reads with MiXCR. These V and J calls rely on TCRdb rather than the paper's analysis. The sample has 30,000 to 35,000 clones, around 16% seen once. Until they underwent thyroid surgery, no patient had received any treatment. The data belong to a study of metastatic and nonmetastatic thyroid tumors. Turning to the study itself: Samples came from malignant and benign thyroid patients, and repertoires were compared across blood and tumor or nodule tissue. The study's findings and limits: Patients with malignant thyroid tumors reportedly had significantly higher TCR beta diversity than those with benign nodules, in blood and tumor.

V gave up 3 bases and J gave up 5 bases; unmatched junction bases: 8. The germline gives CDR1 MDHEN, CDR2 SYDVKM. CDR3 length: 16 residues. What was sequenced was blood. V gene TRBV28 combines with J gene TRBJ1-5, with 9 positions matching TRBD1. The sequence was obtained from a male donor with papillary thyroid cancer or a benign thyroid nodule (not recorded which). Some clones in this sample may be carry-over from other donors' samples. The CDR3 DNA reads as TGTGCCAGCAGTTTCCCAACAGGGGGCAATGATCAGCCCCAGCATTTT. This encodes CASSFPTGGNDQPQHF.